The clone carrying this T cell receptor beta chain has ten or more counts. Antigen: not known. A marrow graft followed busulfan-fludarabine conditioning, with cyclophosphamide on days +3 and +4. This entry belongs to a study of T cells after posttransplantation cyclophosphamide. Findings and caveats of the study: Blood and skin or GI T cell repertoires showed limited TRB overlap.

V was pared by 3 bases and J by 6 bases, with 13 bases between. The germline V gene has CDR1 GTSNPN and CDR2 SVGIG (reference sequence). The CDR3 is made up of 13 amino acids. The assay was immunoSEQ multiplex PCR, and TCRdb's table has in-frame clones only and misses some. The sample lists 7,000 to 8,000 clones, none appearing once, the ten largest making up around 6.2%. The origin of this receptor is a female patient in her fifties who received an allogeneic stem cell transplant from an unrelated donor, was CMV-positive, and had acute GVHD only. Some T cells may be supplied by the graft donor. The chain recombines TRBV30 with TRBJ2-3, with D possibly TRBD2 on 7 matching bases. Sequences were derived from PBMCs, sampled after allogeneic stem cell transplant with posttransplant cyclophosphamide. The CDR3 loop reads CAWRGGQRDTQYF. CDR3 in DNA: TGTGCCTGGAGGGGGGGGCAGCGTGATACGCAGTATTTT.